A single sample gave rise to the 26 T cell receptor beta chains below, sequenced in a study of OX40 agonist ivuxolimab in advanced cancers. TCRdb's copy holds only in-frame clones and misses some; the assay was immunoSEQ multiplex PCR. The table records approximately 90,000 clones, around 85% of them present only once. The starting material was CD4+ or CD8+ T cells sorted from blood, obtained in a trial of the OX40 agonist ivuxolimab. The source is an adult with an advanced solid tumor such as melanoma, head and neck, liver or kidney cancer.

J is TRBJ1-2 and V is TRBV4-1, with 12 nucleotides matching TRBD1. V shed 3 bases and J 6 bases; nucleotides not matched to a gene: 8. This CDR3 region has 16 residues. Germline lookup yields CDR1 MGHRA and CDR2 YSYEKL. For the CDR3, the DNA is TGCGCCAGCAGCCAGACTCCGGGACAGGGGGCAGATGGCTACACCTTC. Amino acid sequence: CASSQTPGQGADGYTF.

The chain links TRBV28 to TRBJ2-3; TRBD2 is a possible D gene (6 bases). The CDR3 is 15 amino acids. Germline CDR1 MDHEN, CDR2 SYDVKM. V shed 2 bases and J shed 2 bases, with 11 bases lying between them. The CDR3 is CASSLRGGPTDTQYF. Written as DNA, the CDR3 is TGTGCCAGCAGTTTACGGGGAGGACCCACAGATACGCAGTATTTT.

The rearrangement uses TRBV27 and TRBJ2-7; TRBD2 agrees at 10 bases. In germline, CDR1 is MNHEY, CDR2 SMNVEV (reference sequence). With V trimmed by 4 bases and J by 4 bases, 7 bases remained unmatched. There are 15 residues in the CDR3. CDR3 DNA sequence: TGTGCCAGCAGTTCAAGTAGCGGGAGGCGGTACGAGCAGTACTTC. Its translation is CASSSSSGRRYEQYF.

A few counts support this clone. The chain combines TRBV19 with TRBJ2-3; possibly TRBD1 for D (5 bases). The V and J ends lost 3 bases and 0 bases respectively, with 7 bases between them. CDR1 and CDR2 (germline): LNHDA, SQIVND (reference sequence). This CDR3 has 14 residues. CDR3 sequence (DNA): TGTGCCAGTAGTATCTCAGGGAGCACAGATACGCAGTATTTT. Amino acids: CASSISGSTDTQYF.

The rearrangement uses TRBV5-1 and TRBJ2-1; no reliable D call. Trimming shortened V by 7 bases and J by 0 bases, and 14 bases separated the two germline ends. This CDR3 has 15 amino acids. Germline CDR1 reads SGHRS; CDR2 reads YFSETQ. The DNA for the CDR3 is TGCGCCAGCGCCGACCCCCCCGGCTCCTACAATGAGCAGTTCTTC. Protein sequence: CASADPPGSYNEQFF.

With regard to this clone: Other DNA sequences in the same sample also yield this CDR3. V usage is TRBV28 and J usage is TRBJ2-7, with TRBD2 identical over 7 bases. Per the germline V gene, CDR1 is MDHEN and CDR2 is SYDVKM. CDR3 length: 14 amino acids. The V segment lost 3 bases and the J segment 4 bases; nucleotides outside the gene matches: 6. This CDR3 is CASSLASGRYEQYF. As DNA, the CDR3 is TGTGCCAGCAGTTTGGCTAGCGGACGTTACGAGCAGTACTTC.

The sample holds a few counts of this clone. The same CDR3 arises from other DNA sequences in this sample as well. The gene calls are TRBV4-3 and TRBJ2-1; D is unresolved. The CDR3 is made up of 16 amino acids. Germline values: CDR1 LGHNA, CDR2 YSLEER. With 0 bases removed from V and 5 bases from J, the gap between germline ends came to 14 bases. The CDR3 sequence: CASSQEWLSGDNEQFF. DNA for the CDR3: TGCGCCAGCAGCCAAGAATGGTTATCGGGTGACAATGAGCAGTTCTTC.

The chain is built from TRBV29-1 and TRBJ2-2, with D perhaps TRBD1 or TRBD2 (5 bases each). The V and J ends lost 4 bases and 1 base respectively, with 7 bases between them. Per the germline V gene, CDR1 is SQVTM and CDR2 is ANQGSEA. The CDR3 runs 13 residues. The CDR3 nucleotides read TGCAGCGTTGTGGGGGTGAACACCGGGGAGCTGTTTTTT. Translated: CSVVGVNTGELFF.

The rearrangement uses TRBV6-6 and TRBJ2-7, with 8 bases lining up with TRBD1. There are 12 residues in the CDR3. Per the germline V gene, CDR1 is MNHNY and CDR2 is SVGAGI (reference sequence). V shed 2 bases and J 9 bases; nucleotides not matched to a gene: 3. CDR3: CASSYDRGGQYF. The DNA for the CDR3 is TGTGCCAGCAGTTACGACAGGGGTGGGCAGTACTTC.

This chain links TRBV18 with TRBJ2-2; 8 nucleotides align to TRBD1. The germline gives CDR1 KGHSH, CDR2 LQKENI. The CDR3 extends over 14 amino acids. The V and J ends lost 6 bases and 3 bases, in that order; junction bases with no gene match: 3. The CDR3 region is CASSQGQDTGELFF. The CDR3, as DNA: TGTGCCAGCTCCCAGGGACAGGACACCGGGGAGCTGTTTTTT.

Points on this clone: The sample contains more than one DNA sequence encoding this CDR3. The chain uses TRBV18 and TRBJ1-1; possible D gene TRBD1, 6 bases. Germline CDR1 and CDR2: KGHSH and LQKENI. CDR3 length equals 12 residues. Trimming removed 1 base at V and 6 bases at J, with 6 bases between. The CDR3 protein is CASSPQGAEAFF. CDR3 bases: TGTGCCAGCTCACCACAGGGGGCTGAAGCTTTCTTT.

V and J are TRBV11-3 and TRBJ2-2; D is ambiguous. Trimming removed 4 bases at V and 6 bases at J, with 21 bases between. CDR3 length: 17 amino acids. Germline-derived CDR1 and CDR2 are SGHNT and YENEEA. CDR3 region: CASSSSPGPEQPGELFF. In DNA, the CDR3 is TGTGCCAGCAGCTCGTCCCCCGGGCCCGAACAGCCCGGGGAGCTGTTTTTT.

This chain links TRBV19 with TRBJ2-7; no firm D call. This CDR3 contains 13 residues. Trimming shortened V by 5 bases and J by 5 bases, and 13 bases separated the two germline ends. Germline V gene lookup returns CDR1 LNHDA and CDR2 SQIVND (reference sequence). The CDR3 nucleotides read TGTGCCAGTAGTCAGGTGTTTTCCCACGAGCAGTACTTC. Translated: CASSQVFSHEQYF.

The chain recombines TRBV30 with TRBJ1-2, with D possibly TRBD1 on 5 matching bases. Trimming left V 3 bases short and J 4 bases short, with 18 bases between. Per the germline V gene, CDR1 is GTSNPN and CDR2 is SVGIG (reference sequence). CDR3 length: 15 amino acids. CDR3: CAWSLTGLSLYGYTF. The CDR3 nucleotides are TGTGCCTGGAGCCTAACAGGCCTCTCCCTCTATGGCTACACCTTC.

This chain uses TRBV6-1 with TRBJ2-1; tentative D call: TRBD2 (5 bases). The V gene lost 6 bases and the J gene lost 9 bases, with 15 bases spanning the gap. CDR3 length equals 13 residues. Germline V gene data show CDR1 as MNHNS and CDR2 as SASEGT. Here the CDR3 reads CASSPGVGGEQFF. The CDR3, as DNA: TGTGCCAGCAGCCCCGGTGTCGGAGGTGAGCAGTTCTTC.

V usage is TRBV2 and J usage is TRBJ1-6; 8 bases map to TRBD1. The CDR3 spans 13 residues. Germline CDR1 and CDR2: SNHLY and FYNNEI. After removal of 8 bases from V and 7 bases from J, the junction contained 4 bases not matched to a gene. The CDR3 region has the DNA TGTGCCAGCCCGGACAGGGCAAATTCACCCCTCCACTTT. It encodes CASPDRANSPLHF.

The rearrangement uses TRBV14 and TRBJ1-6; perhaps TRBD1 as D (6 bases). This CDR3 is 13 amino acids long. The V gene's germline CDR1 is SGHDN and CDR2 FVKESK. Trimming took off 1 base at V and 18 bases at J, with 16 bases between the two ends. Here the CDR3 reads CASSQAGGGLPHF. Here the CDR3 DNA reads TGTGCCAGCAGCCAAGCCGGGGGGGGGCTTCCCCACTTT.

V gene TRBV28 combines with J gene TRBJ2-7, with D tentatively TRBD1 or TRBD2 (9 bases each). CDR3 size: 22 residues. V was pared by 6 bases and J by 3 bases, with 39 bases between. Germline CDR1 reads MDHEN; CDR2 reads SYDVKM. The CDR3 spells CASSSLFYAAGQGSSGNYEQYF. As DNA, the CDR3 is TGTGCCAGCAGCTCCCTTTTTTACGCCGCGGGACAGGGTTCTAGCGGGAACTACGAGCAGTACTTC.

The genes are TRBV7-2 and TRBJ2-1, with TRBD1 matching over 8 bases. Germline V gives CDR1 SGHTA, CDR2 FQGNSA. The CDR3 has 15 amino acids. The V segment lost 3 bases and the J segment 8 bases; nucleotides outside the gene matches: 9. The CDR3 nucleotides read TGTGCCAGCAGCTTTAGACAGGGGAGTAAGGATGAGCAGTTCTTC. This translates into CASSFRQGSKDEQFF. The variable domain in full, completed from reference TRBV7-2 and TRBJ2-1, reads GAGVSQSPSNKVTEKGKDVELRCDPISGHTALYWYRQSLGQGLEFLIYFQGNSAPDKSGLPSDRFSAERTGGSVSTLTIQRTQQEDSAVYLCASSFRQGSKDEQFFGPGTRLTVL.

The gene calls are TRBV7-2 and TRBJ2-7; 10 nucleotides line up with TRBD1. Per germline, CDR1 SGHTA and CDR2 FQGNSA. V dropped 1 base and J dropped 4; count of bases not matched to a gene: 4. This CDR3 spans 15 amino acids. CDR3 sequence: CASSLGGQGRYEQYF. DNA of the CDR3: TGTGCCAGCAGCTTAGGGGGACAGGGGAGGTACGAGCAGTACTTC.

The chain joins TRBV15 to TRBJ2-5, with no clear D. CDR3 length: 15 amino acids. Germline loops: CDR1 LNHNV, CDR2 YYDKDF (reference sequence). The V gene lost 0 bases and the J gene lost 3 bases, with 11 bases spanning the gap. Here the CDR3 DNA reads TGTGCCACCAGCAGAGATGCGGACCCAGAAGAGACCCAGTACTTC. It translates to CATSRDADPEETQYF. Filled out from reference TRBV15 and TRBJ2-5, the complete variable domain reads DAMVIQNPRYQVTQFGKPVTLSCSQTLNHNVMYWYQQKSSQAPKLLFHYYDKDFNNEADTPDNFQSRRPNTSFCFLDIRSPGLGDTAMYLCATSRDADPEETQYFGPGTRLLVL.

This clone showed up just a few times. The chain recombines TRBV4-3 with TRBJ2-6; 8 bases are shared with TRBD1. Germline V gene sequence: CDR1 LGHNA, CDR2 YSLEER. This CDR3 has 20 residues. Losses at the gene ends were 0 bases for V and 0 bases for J; bases not matched to a gene: 10. The CDR3 DNA reads TGCGCCAGCAGCCAAGAAGGACAGGGCCTGCATGACTCTGGGGCCAACGTCCTGACTTTC. Protein: CASSQEGQGLHDSGANVLTF.

This rearrangement joins TRBV27 to TRBJ1-6; D remains ambiguous. Germline V gene lookup returns CDR1 MNHEY and CDR2 SMNVEV (reference sequence). The V gene lost 5 bases and the J gene lost 13 bases, with 3 bases spanning the gap. The CDR3 totals 9 residues. CDR3 residues: CASSTPLHF. The CDR3 DNA reads as TGTGCCAGCAGTACGCCCCTCCACTTT.

V and J are TRBV5-1 and TRBJ2-2; D is ambiguous. Trimming took off 4 bases at V and 1 base at J, with 14 bases between the two ends. Germline assignment: CDR1 SGHRS and CDR2 YFSETQ. This CDR3 spans 16 amino acids. This chain's CDR3 is CASSQSVGLNTGELFF. The CDR3 bases are TGCGCCAGCAGCCAATCCGTAGGCTTGAACACCGGGGAGCTGTTTTTT.

The genes are TRBV7-3 and TRBJ2-7; D unresolved. CDR3 length equals 16 residues. The germline V gene encodes CDR1 SGHTA and CDR2 FQGTGA. Trimming took 4 bases from V and 4 from J, leaving 20 bases between them. The CDR3 sequence is CASSSSPVLAAYEQYF. For the CDR3, the DNA is TGTGCCAGCAGCTCCTCCCCGGTCCTGGCGGCGTACGAGCAGTACTTC.

The V gene is TRBV7-2, the J gene TRBJ2-2; D possibly corresponds to TRBD2 (5 bases). CDR1 is SGHTA and CDR2 is FQGNSA in the germline V gene. CDR3 length equals 12 residues. V was shortened by 5 bases and J by 7 bases, with 8 bases between the two germline ends. CDR3 DNA: TGTGCCAGCAGCATAGGAGGCGGGGAGCTGTTTTTT. Translated: CASSIGGGELFF.